The T cell receptor (beta chain) described here comes from a study of human T cells and chemical hapten exposure. Study-wide background: Patch testing was performed with 0.01% DPC on the upper back, with reading at 6 days. Slight volume differences across pooled libraries mainly accounted for varying per-sample TCR yields.

Time point in this sample: pre-sensitization, week 0. Treatment denoted: therapeutic diphenylcyclopropenone sensitization with weekly scalp DPC. MiXCR, applied by TCRdb to the RACE reads, yields one record per CDR3 protein. The sample yields about 40,000 distinct CDR3 sequences, 10% to 13% seen once. This CDR3 is 14 amino acids long. J was trimmed by 8 bases and V by 5 bases; bases with no gene match: 7. The germline gives CDR1 SGHNT, CDR2 YENEEA. The source of this sequence is a man between 25 and 39 years old with alopecia areata. Some clones in this sample may be carry-over from other donors' samples. The rearrangement uses TRBV11-3 and TRBJ1-3; 9 bases agree with TRBD1. The sequencing used whole blood, collected in connection with sensitization to the hapten diphenylcyclopropenone (DPC). CDR3 sequence reads: CASSPGTGTHTIYF. For the CDR3, the DNA is TGTGCCAGCAGCCCCGGGACAGGGACGCACACCATATATTTT.